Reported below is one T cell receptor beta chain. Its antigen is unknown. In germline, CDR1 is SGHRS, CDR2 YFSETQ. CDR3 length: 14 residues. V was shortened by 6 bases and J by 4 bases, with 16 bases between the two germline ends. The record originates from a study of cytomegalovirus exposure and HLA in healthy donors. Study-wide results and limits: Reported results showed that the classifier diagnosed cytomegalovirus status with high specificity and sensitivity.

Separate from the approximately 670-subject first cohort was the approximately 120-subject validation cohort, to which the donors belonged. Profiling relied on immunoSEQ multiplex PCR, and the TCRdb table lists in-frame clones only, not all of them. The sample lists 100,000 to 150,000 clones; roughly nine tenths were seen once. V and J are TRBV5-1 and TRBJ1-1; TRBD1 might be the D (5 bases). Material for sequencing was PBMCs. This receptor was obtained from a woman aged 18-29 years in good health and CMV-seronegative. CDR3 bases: TGCGCCAGCATGGGGCCCCTGGGGGGCACTGAAGCTTTCTTT. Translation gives CASMGPLGGTEAFF.